This TCR beta chain was found in a study of CD8 T cells in ankylosing spondylitis (dated by TCRdb to about 2017). About the study as a whole: The study set out to find disease-linked TCR variants by profiling T cell receptor beta repertoires in ankylosing spondylitis patients and healthy donors. The full study cohort was made up of about 24 ankylosing spondylitis patients and 108 healthy donors. Peripheral blood was sampled, and synovial fluid was additionally collected from ankylosing spondylitis patients.

Note on this clonotype: Its antigen specificity is not known. No much larger clone is present one base from it, and per-base qualities are unavailable.

Sequences MDHEN (CDR1) and SYDVKM (CDR2) are obtained from the germline V gene. The CDR3 measures 13 amino acids from cysteine to phenylalanine. The read is trimmed to its CDR3 DNA, 39 bases read in frame from base 1. Trimming removed 8 bases from V and 7 bases from J, leaving 14 bases between the germline ends. For sequencing, an Illumina HiSeq 2500 was employed. Quantitative 5'-RACE with molecular barcodes was used to prepare TCR beta libraries. The authors processed their data as follows. A new computational method based on a probabilistic model of VDJ rearrangement was used to identify disease-linked TCR variants. TCRdb's own reprocessing of the public reads used fastp at Q25 and MiXCR and kept productive beta chains. Under each unique CDR3 protein, matching rows form one entry showing the most common genes and DNA. TCRdb's processing, not the authors' own work, is the source of the V and J calls. This sample has 150,000 to 200,000 distinct CDR3 sequences in its table, and about 18% of those were observed once. The biggest ten clones account for about 8% of the sample.

The research as a whole found: Some motif variants were previously reported in synovial fluid and blood of reactive arthritis patients, suggesting common disease-initiation mechanisms. A CD8+ phenotype was shown by the disease-linked clones, which were found at relatively low frequencies in peripheral blood. Blood from ankylosing spondylitis patients appeared to be characterized by a TCR beta motif composed of roughly eight highly homologous amino acid variants. According to the report, matched synovial fluid samples from ankylosing spondylitis patients were significantly enriched for the disease-linked clones.

The receptor was derived from a male donor with ankylosing spondylitis or in good health (not recorded which). Recombination joined TRBV28 with TRBJ1-4; TRBD1 is a possible D gene, resting on 5 matching bases. The sequencing sample was made of blood, either unsorted or a sorted T cell fraction (not recorded which). The nucleotides are TGTGCCAGCCGTGCAGGGAGTCGTGAAAAACTGTTTTTT. Its protein reads: CASRAGSREKLFF.